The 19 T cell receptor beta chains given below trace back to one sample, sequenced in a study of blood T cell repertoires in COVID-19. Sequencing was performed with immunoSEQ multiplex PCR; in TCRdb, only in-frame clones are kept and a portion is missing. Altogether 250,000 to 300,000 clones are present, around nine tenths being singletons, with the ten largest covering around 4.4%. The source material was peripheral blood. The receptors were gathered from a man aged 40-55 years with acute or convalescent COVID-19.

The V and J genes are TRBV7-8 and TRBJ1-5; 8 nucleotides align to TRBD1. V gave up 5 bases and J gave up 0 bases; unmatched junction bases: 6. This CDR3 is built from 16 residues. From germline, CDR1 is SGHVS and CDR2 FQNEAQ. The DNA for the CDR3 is TGTGCCAGCAGCGCCTATACAGGGGGTAGCAATCAGCCCCAGCATTTT. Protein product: CASSAYTGGSNQPQHF.

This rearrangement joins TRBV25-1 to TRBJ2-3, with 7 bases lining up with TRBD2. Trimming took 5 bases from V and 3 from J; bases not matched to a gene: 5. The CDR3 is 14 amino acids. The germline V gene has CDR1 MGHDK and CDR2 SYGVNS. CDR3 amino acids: CASSSREGTDTQYF. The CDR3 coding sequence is TGTGCCAGCAGTTCCAGGGAGGGGACAGATACGCAGTATTTT.

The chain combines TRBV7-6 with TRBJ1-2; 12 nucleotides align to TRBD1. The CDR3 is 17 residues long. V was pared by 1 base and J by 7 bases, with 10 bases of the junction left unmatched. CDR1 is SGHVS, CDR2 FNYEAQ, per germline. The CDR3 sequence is CASSLGPGTGGFSGYTF. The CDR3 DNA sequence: TGTGCCAGCAGCTTAGGTCCCGGGACAGGGGGCTTTTCTGGCTACACCTTC.

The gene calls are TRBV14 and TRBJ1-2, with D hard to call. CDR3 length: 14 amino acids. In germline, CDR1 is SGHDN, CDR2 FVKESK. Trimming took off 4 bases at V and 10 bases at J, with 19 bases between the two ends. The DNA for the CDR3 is TGTGCCAGCAGCCCTACCCAATTGGGCCAGGCCTACACCTTC. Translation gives CASSPTQLGQAYTF.

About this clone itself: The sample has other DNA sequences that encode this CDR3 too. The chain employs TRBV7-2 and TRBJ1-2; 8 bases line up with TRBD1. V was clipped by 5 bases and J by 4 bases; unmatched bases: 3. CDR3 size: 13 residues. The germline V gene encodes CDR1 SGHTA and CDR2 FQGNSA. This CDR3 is CASSGTGLYGYTF. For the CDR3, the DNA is TGTGCCAGCAGCGGGACAGGCCTCTATGGCTACACCTTC.

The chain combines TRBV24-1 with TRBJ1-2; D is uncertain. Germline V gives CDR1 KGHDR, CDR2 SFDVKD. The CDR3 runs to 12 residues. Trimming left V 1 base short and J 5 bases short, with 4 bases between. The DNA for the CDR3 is TGTGCCACCAGTGATTTCGGGTATGGCTACACCTTC. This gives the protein CATSDFGYGYTF.

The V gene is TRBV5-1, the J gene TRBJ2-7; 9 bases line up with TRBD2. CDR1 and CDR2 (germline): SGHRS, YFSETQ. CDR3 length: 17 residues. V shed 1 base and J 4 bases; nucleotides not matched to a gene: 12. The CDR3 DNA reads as TGCGCCAGCAGCTTGAATGGCGGGGGGGCCTCAAGGTACGAGCAGTACTTC. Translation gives CASSLNGGGASRYEQYF. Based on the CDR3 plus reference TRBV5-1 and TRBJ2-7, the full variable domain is KAGVTQTPRYLIKTRGQQVTLSCSPISGHRSVSWYQQTPGQGLQFLFEYFSETQRNKGNFPGRFSGRQFSNSRSEMNVSTLELGDSALYLCASSLNGGGASRYEQYFGPGTRLTVT.

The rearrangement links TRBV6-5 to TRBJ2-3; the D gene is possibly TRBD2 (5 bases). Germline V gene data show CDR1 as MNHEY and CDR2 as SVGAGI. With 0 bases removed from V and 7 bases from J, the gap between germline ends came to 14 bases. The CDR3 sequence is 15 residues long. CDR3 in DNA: TGTGCCAGCAGTTACTCCCATAGCGCTGGAAATACGCAGTATTTT. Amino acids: CASSYSHSAGNTQYF.

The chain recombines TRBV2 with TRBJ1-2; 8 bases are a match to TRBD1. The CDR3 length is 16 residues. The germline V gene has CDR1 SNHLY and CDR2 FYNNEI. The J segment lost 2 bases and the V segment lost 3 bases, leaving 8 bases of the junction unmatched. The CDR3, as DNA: TGTGCCAGCAGTGAGGTCAGGGGGCGGTCGAACTATGGCTACACCTTC. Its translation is CASSEVRGRSNYGYTF.

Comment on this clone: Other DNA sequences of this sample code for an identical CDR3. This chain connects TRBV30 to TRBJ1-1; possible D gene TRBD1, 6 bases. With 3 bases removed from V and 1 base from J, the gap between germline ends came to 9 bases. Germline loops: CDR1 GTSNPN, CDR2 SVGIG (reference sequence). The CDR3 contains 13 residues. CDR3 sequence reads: CAWRYRANTEAFF. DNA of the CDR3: TGTGCCTGGAGATACAGGGCGAACACTGAAGCTTTCTTT.

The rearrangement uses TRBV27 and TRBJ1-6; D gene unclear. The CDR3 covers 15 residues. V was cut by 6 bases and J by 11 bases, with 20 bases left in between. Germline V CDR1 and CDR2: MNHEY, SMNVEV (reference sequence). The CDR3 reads CASSWGGMNGAPLHF. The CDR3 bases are TGTGCCAGCAGCTGGGGAGGGATGAACGGTGCACCCCTCCACTTT.

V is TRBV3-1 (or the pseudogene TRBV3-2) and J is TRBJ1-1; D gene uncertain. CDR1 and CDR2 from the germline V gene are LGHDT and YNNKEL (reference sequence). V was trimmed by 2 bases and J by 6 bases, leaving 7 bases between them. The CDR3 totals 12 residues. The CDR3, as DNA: TGTGCCAGCAGCCAATCCTACGCTGAAGCTTTCTTT. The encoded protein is CASSQSYAEAFF.

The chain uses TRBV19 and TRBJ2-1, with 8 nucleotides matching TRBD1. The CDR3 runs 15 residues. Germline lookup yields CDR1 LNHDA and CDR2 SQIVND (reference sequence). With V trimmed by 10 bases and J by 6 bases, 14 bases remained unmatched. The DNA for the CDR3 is TGTGCCACCCAGACCAGGACAGGGTACAGCAATGAGCAGTTCTTC. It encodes CATQTRTGYSNEQFF.

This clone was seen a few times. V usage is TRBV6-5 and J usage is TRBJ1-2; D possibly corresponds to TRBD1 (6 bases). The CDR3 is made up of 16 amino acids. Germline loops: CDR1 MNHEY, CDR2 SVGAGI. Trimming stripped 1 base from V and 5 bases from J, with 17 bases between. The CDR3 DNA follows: TGTGCCAGCAGTTACTATCCAGGGGTCTTGGGGTATGGCTACACCTTC. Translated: CASSYYPGVLGYGYTF.

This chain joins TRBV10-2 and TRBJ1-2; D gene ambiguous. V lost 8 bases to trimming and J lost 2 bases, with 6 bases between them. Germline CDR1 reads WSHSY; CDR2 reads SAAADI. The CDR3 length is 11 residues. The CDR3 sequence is CASGENYGYTF. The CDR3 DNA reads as TGCGCCAGCGGGGAGAACTATGGCTACACCTTC.

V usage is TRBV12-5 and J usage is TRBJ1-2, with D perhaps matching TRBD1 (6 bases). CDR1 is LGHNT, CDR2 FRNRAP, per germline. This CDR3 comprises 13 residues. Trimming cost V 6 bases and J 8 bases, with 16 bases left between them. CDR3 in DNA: TGTGCTAGTGGAATGGACAGCGAGCGAGGCTACACCTTC. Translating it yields CASGMDSERGYTF.

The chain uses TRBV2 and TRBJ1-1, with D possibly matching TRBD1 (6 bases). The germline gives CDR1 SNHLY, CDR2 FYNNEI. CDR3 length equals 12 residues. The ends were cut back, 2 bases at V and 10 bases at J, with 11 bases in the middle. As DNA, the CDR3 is TGTGCCAGCAGTGAATGGGGGCCTTCAGCTTTCTTT. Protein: CASSEWGPSAFF.

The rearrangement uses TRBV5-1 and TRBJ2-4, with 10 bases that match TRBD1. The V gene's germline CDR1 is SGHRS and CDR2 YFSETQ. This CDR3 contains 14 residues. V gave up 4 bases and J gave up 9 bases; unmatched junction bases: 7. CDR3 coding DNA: TGCGCCAGCAGCACGGGACAGGGGCAAGGCATTCAGTACTTC. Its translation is CASSTGQGQGIQYF.

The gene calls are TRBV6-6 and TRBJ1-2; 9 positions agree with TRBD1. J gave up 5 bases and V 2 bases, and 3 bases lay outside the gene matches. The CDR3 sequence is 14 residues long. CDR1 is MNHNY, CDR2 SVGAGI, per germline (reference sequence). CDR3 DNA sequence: TGTGCCAGCAGTTACCCGGGACAGGGTTATGGCTACACCTTC. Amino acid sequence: CASSYPGQGYGYTF.